This T cell receptor beta chain came from a study of read filtering for tumor transcriptome and immune sequencing. General study points: RNA-seq captured clonotypes less deeply and reliably than IR-seq.

Relative to its sample, this clonotype is medium-sized. The target antigen is unknown. This library used 300 to 450 ng RNA and molecular barcoded adaptors spanning alpha/delta and beta/gamma chains. From the reads, TCRdb called clonotypes with MiXCR, one entry per CDR3 protein. The sample yields 30,000 to 45,000 distinct CDR3 sequences, roughly an eighth seen once. The clonotype comes from a donor aged 40 or over with multiple myeloma. What was sequenced was a population of CD138-negative cells sorted from bone marrow.

The CDR3: CASSPSGTQPQHF. The CDR3, as DNA: TGTGCCAGCAGCCCATCTGGGACTCAGCCCCAGCATTTT. The chain uses TRBV3-1 and TRBJ1-5; perhaps TRBD1 as D (5 bases). The germline V and J ends were trimmed by 4 bases and 6 bases, with 10 bases remaining between them. This CDR3 contains 13 residues. In germline, CDR1 is LGHDT, CDR2 YNNKEL (reference sequence).